These T cell receptor beta chains were read from a single sample in a study of breast tumors, draining lymph nodes, adjacent tissues. TCRdb fed the multiplex PCR reads into MiXCR, producing one record per CDR3 protein. The table lists 50,000 to 85,000 distinct CDR3 sequences, less than 50% of them singletons, with about 8.4% in the top ten. The sample was breast tumor tissue. These receptors all stem from a female donor with breast cancer. Some clones in this sample may be carry-over from other donors' samples. Each CDR3 is given with its conserved first and last residue. D genes are given only for firm matches. Clone size, where shown, is once, few, many, or a class for clones that have expanded.

clone size,V gene,D gene,J gene,CDR3 DNA,CDR3 protein
medium-sized,TRBV5-1,-,TRBJ2-7,TGCGCCAGCAGCCCGCGGGATTCCGTATCTTCCTACGAGCAGTACTTC,CASSPRDSVSSYEQYF
-,TRBV15,-,TRBJ1-2,TGTGCCACCAGCAGGACCGCCGGGAGCTTCTATGGCTACACCTTC,CATSRTAGSFYGYTF
many,TRBV20-1,-,TRBJ2-1,TGCAGTGCTAGAGATCAGGCCGCCCTGTTCTTC,CSARDQAALFF
few,TRBV7-2,TRBD1,TRBJ1-1,TGTGCCAGCAGCTTCATAGTGGGGACAGGGGACACTGAAGCTTTCTTT,CASSFIVGTGDTEAFF
-,TRBV6-6,TRBD1,TRBJ1-5,TGTGCCAGCAGTCCCGCCGGGACAGGTAATCAGCCCCAGCATTTT,CASSPAGTGNQPQHF
-,TRBV7-9,TRBD1,TRBJ2-5,TGTGCCAGCAGTCCTAACGGGACAGGGCTAGAGACCCAGTACTTC,CASSPNGTGLETQYF
-,TRBV25-1,-,TRBJ1-2,TGTGCTAGAGGGGCGGGGACTAACTATGGCTACACCTTC,CARGAGTNYGYTF
-,TRBV29-1,TRBD2,TRBJ2-1,TGCAGCGTTGAAGTAGCGGGGGGACCGAATCGGAATGAGCAGTTCTTC,CSVEVAGGPNRNEQFF
many,TRBV2,-,TRBJ2-7,TGTGCCAGCAACTTAGAGAGGGGCGAGCAGTACTTC,CASNLERGEQYF
-,TRBV19,-,TRBJ2-7,TGTGCCAGTGGGGCTTGGGACGAGCGGTACTTC,CASGAWDERYF
-,TRBV9,-,TRBJ1-3,TGTGCCAGCAGCGTAGAGGACGGACTATCTGGCTACACCATATATTTT,CASSVEDGLSGYTIYF
many,TRBV20-1,TRBD1,TRBJ2-1,TGCAGTGCTAGAGATCTTGGACAGGGGGGAAATGAGCAGTTCTTC,CSARDLGQGGNEQFF
-,TRBV19,-,TRBJ2-2,TGCGCCAGTCGGGACACGGTGATTAACACCGGGGGGCTGTTTTTT,CASRDTVINTGGLFF
once,TRBV2,-,TRBJ1-2,TGTGCCAGCAGTACCGACGGCTATGGCTACACCTTC,CASSTDGYGYTF
-,TRBV6-5,TRBD1,TRBJ1-2,TGTGCCAGCGGACAGGGGACCTATGGCTACACCTTC,CASGQGTYGYTF
many,TRBV5-5,-,TRBJ1-3,TGTGCCAGCAGCTTCACCAGGGGTGGAAACACCATATATTTT,CASSFTRGGNTIYF
-,TRBV28,-,TRBJ2-2,TGTGCCAGCAGCTGGCGGTTTAAGAACACCGGGGAGCTGTTTTTT,CASSWRFKNTGELFF
-,TRBV6-1,-,TRBJ2-1,TGTGCCAGCAGTGAAGAGGGATACAATGAGCAGTTCTTC,CASSEEGYNEQFF
-,TRBV11-2,-,TRBJ1-4,TGTGCCAGCAGCTTAGCATACAATGAAAAACTGTTTTTT,CASSLAYNEKLFF
-,TRBV29-1,-,TRBJ2-5,TGCAGCGTGGGGCTCGGGGGCCGTGACCAAGAGACCCAGTACTTC,CSVGLGGRDQETQYF
many,TRBV7-2,-,TRBJ2-5,TGTGCCAGCAGCTTAGCGGTCCAAGAGACCCAGTACTTC,CASSLAVQETQYF
once,TRBV7-6,TRBD2,TRBJ2-5,TGTGCCAGCAGCTTAGGGGAAGCGGGAGGCGGCGAGACCCAGTACTTC,CASSLGEAGGGETQYF
many,TRBV7-3,TRBD2,TRBJ2-3,TGTGCCAGCAGCACATATGGGACTAGCGTCACAGATACGCAGTATTTT,CASSTYGTSVTDTQYF
medium-sized,TRBV10-3,TRBD2,TRBJ2-3,TGTGCCATCAGTCGTGGGATAGCGGGGGATGAGGGCACAGATACGCAGTATTTT,CAISRGIAGDEGTDTQYF
-,TRBV6-6,-,TRBJ2-2,TGTGCCAGCAGTTACAGGGTCCGGGAGCTGTTTTTT,CASSYRVRELFF
many,TRBV5-8,-,TRBJ2-5,TGTGCCAGCAGCTTGGGACAGCCTACCCAGTACTTC,CASSLGQPTQYF
-,TRBV25-1,-,TRBJ1-2,TGTGCCAGCAGTGTAAGGCCGGGGGAGTGTCCCCGTCGGGGCAACTATGGCTACACCTTC,CASSVRPGECPRRGNYGYTF
-,TRBV20-1,-,TRBJ1-5,TGCAGTGCCCGGCCCAGCGGGGAGCCCCAGCATTTT,CSARPSGEPQHF
-,TRBV28,TRBD2,TRBJ2-2,TGTGCCAGCAGTAATAGCGGGGGCAGTACCGGGGAGCTGTTTTTT,CASSNSGGSTGELFF
medium-sized,TRBV20-1,-,TRBJ1-4,TGCAGTGCCGAAGCGGCGGAACCAAATGAAAAACTGTTTTTT,CSAEAAEPNEKLFF
many,TRBV19,TRBD2,TRBJ2-1,TGTGCCAGTAGCCCCGAAGCGGGAGGCTCCTACAATGAGCAGTTCTTC,CASSPEAGGSYNEQFF
-,TRBV10-3,TRBD2,TRBJ2-3,TGTGCCATCACCCCGGGACTAGCGGGAACCACAGATACGCAGTATTTT,CAITPGLAGTTDTQYF
many,TRBV5-8,-,TRBJ2-3,TGTGCCAGCAGCTTGGCCGTAAGTGGTGCGGGGCTCGGGGATACGCAGTATTTT,CASSLAVSGAGLGDTQYF
-,TRBV5-5,-,TRBJ1-6,TGTGCCAGCAGCCCCACCCCCGGGACACTTTCACCCCTCCACTTT,CASSPTPGTLSPLHF
-,TRBV7-8,-,TRBJ2-7,TGTGCCAGCAGTTCACAGGGTTCAAGCGAGCAGTACTTC,CASSSQGSSEQYF
many,TRBV2,TRBD2,TRBJ2-1,TGTGCCAGCAGTGCATACAAGACTAGCGGTTCCTACAATGAGCAGTTCTTC,CASSAYKTSGSYNEQFF
once,TRBV7-8,-,TRBJ1-1,TGTGCCAGCAGCTCGTCGGGACTCTTGGACACTGAAGCTTTCTTT,CASSSSGLLDTEAFF